This paragraph reports one TCR beta chain. The sample belongs to a study of shared clonotypes between healthy human individuals. The method was immunoSEQ multiplex PCR; TCRdb's version includes in-frame clones alone and lacks a portion of them. Among around 500,000 clones listed, about 85% were seen once. This CDR3 region has 15 residues. Trimming stripped 4 bases from V and 0 bases from J, with 9 bases between. Germline-derived CDR1 and CDR2 are WSHSY and SAAADI. The source material was PBMCs. The clonotype originates from a woman aged 35 to 49 in good health. Some clones in this sample may be carry-over from other donors' samples. The chain carries TRBV10-2 and TRBJ2-2, with D possibly TRBD2 on 5 matching bases. The CDR3, as DNA: TGCGCCAGCAGTGTCCCAGCGGCGAACACCGGGGAGCTGTTTTTT. Its translation: CASSVPAANTGELFF.